Below are 25 T cell receptor beta chains sequenced from a single sample in a study of blood T cells in healthy people across ages. A sample-barcoded 5' primer and a J-beta primer mix were used in a second PCR of roughly 7 to 12 cycles. One entry per CDR3 protein, called by TCRdb with MiXCR from the 5' RACE reads. This sample has about 1.6 million distinct CDR3 sequences; 34% occur once, and the top ten carry around 10%. Source material: blood. The source is a woman aged 30 to 39 in good health.

This clonotype was counted once. Germline and junction disagree at one end, which may indicate a read error. The rearrangement uses TRBV20-1 and TRBJ1-4, with TRBD1 as a possible D gene (5 bases). Germline V gene sequence: CDR1 DFQATT, CDR2 SNEGSKA (reference sequence). This CDR3 is built from 14 residues. CDR3 sequence reads: CSAPEVRDHEKRFF. Written as DNA, the CDR3 is TGCAGTGCACCAGAGGTCAGGGATCATGAAAAACGGTTTTTT.

V usage is TRBV7-9 and J usage is TRBJ2-1; 11 bases align to TRBD1. J was trimmed by 8 bases and V by 5 bases; bases with no gene match: 8. CDR1 is SEHNR, CDR2 FQNEAQ, per germline (reference sequence). The CDR3 covers 15 residues. In DNA, the CDR3 is TGTGCCAGCAGCCACGGGACAGGGGGTGTATATGAGCAGTTCTTC. Translated, it gives CASSHGTGGVYEQFF.

A remark on this clonotype: Since a much larger clone is just one base distant, this may be a read error. V gene TRBV27 combines with J gene TRBJ2-7; TRBD1 aligns across 9 bases. The CDR3 is 15 residues long. Germline-derived CDR1 and CDR2 are MNHEY and SMNVEV (reference sequence). CDR3 protein: CVSRRDRASSYEQYF. CDR3 in DNA: TGTGTCAGCAGAAGGGACAGGGCGTCCTCCTACGAGCAGTACTTC.

CDR3 in amino acids: CASGVQGAGEQFF. Here the CDR3 DNA reads TGTGCCAGCGGTGTACAGGGGGCCGGTGAGCAGTTCTTC. The chain recombines TRBV12-3 or TRBV12-4 with TRBJ2-1; TRBD1 matches 9 bases. This CDR3 has 13 residues. The trim removed 8 bases at V and 9 bases at J, leaving 8 bases unmatched.

This clonotype was picked up a small number of times. The chain uses TRBV27 and TRBJ1-2; TRBD1 matches at 7 bases. This CDR3 is built from 12 residues. Germline V gene lookup returns CDR1 MNHEY and CDR2 SMNVEV (reference sequence). Trimming removed 8 bases from V and 8 bases from J; junction bases left unmatched: 8. The CDR3 DNA reads TGTGCCAGCGGGTGGCAGGGGGGCGGCTACACCTTC. It yields the protein CASGWQGGGYTF.

The chain has TRBV5-1 and TRBJ2-1; D not resolved. CDR3 length: 13 amino acids. Germline V CDR1 and CDR2: SGHRS, YFSETQ. The germline V and J ends were trimmed by 7 bases and 8 bases, with 16 bases remaining between them. CDR3 coding DNA: TGCGCCAGCGGGTGGGGAAGGTCGGATGAGCAGTTCTTC. It specifies CASGWGRSDEQFF.

This clonotype was detected once. This chain joins TRBV3-1 and TRBJ2-1, with TRBD2 identical over 10 bases. V lost 5 bases to trimming and J lost 4 bases; unmatched junction nucleotides: 8. This CDR3 is 16 amino acids long. Germline values: CDR1 LGHDT, CDR2 YNNKEL (reference sequence). In DNA, the CDR3 is TGTGCCAGCAGCACACAAAGCGGGGGGGCTTACAATGAGCAGTTCTTC. It specifies CASSTQSGGAYNEQFF.

The chain has TRBV20-1 and TRBJ1-2, with TRBD1 identical over 10 bases. The CDR3 is 16 amino acids. V was clipped by 0 bases and J by 6 bases; unmatched bases: 10. CDR1 is DFQATT, CDR2 SNEGSKA, per germline (reference sequence). The DNA for the CDR3 is TGCAGTGCTAGAGATCAGAGGGGACAGGGGCCGCATGGCTACACCTTC. Protein: CSARDQRGQGPHGYTF.

This rearrangement joins TRBV24-1 to TRBJ2-3; D remains ambiguous. CDR3 length equals 17 residues. Per germline, CDR1 KGHDR and CDR2 SFDVKD. V was pared by 5 bases and J by 0 bases, with 17 bases between. DNA for the CDR3: TGTGCCACCAGTGCCGTACCGCGCGGAGCTAGCACAGATACGCAGTATTTT. Translation: CATSAVPRGASTDTQYF.

The chain employs TRBV12-3 or TRBV12-4 and TRBJ2-7, with D perhaps matching TRBD1 (5 bases). The CDR3 sequence is 14 residues long. The V and J ends lost 2 bases and 6 bases respectively, with 14 bases between them. The CDR3 DNA reads as TGTGCCAGCAGTTTAACCAGGGAAAGGAGCGAGCAGTACTTC. Translation: CASSLTRERSEQYF.

This rearrangement joins TRBV7-8 to TRBJ1-2, with TRBD1 matching over 7 bases. Trimming took 5 bases from V and 6 from J; bases not matched to a gene: 6. Germline CDR1 and CDR2: SGHVS and FQNEAQ. The CDR3 runs 13 residues. CDR3 amino acids: CASSPDRVHGYTF. The CDR3 DNA is TGTGCCAGCAGCCCTGACAGGGTACATGGCTACACCTTC.

Of note for this clonotype: At one end the junction does not follow the germline gene, possibly because of a read error. The V gene is TRBV10-3, the J gene TRBJ2-1; D is possibly TRBD1 or TRBD2 (5 bases each). The CDR3 contains 14 residues. Germline values: CDR1 ENHRY, CDR2 SYGVKD. The CDR3 nucleotides are TGTACCATCAGTGGAACCGGGACCAACAATGAGCAGTTCTTC. The encoded protein is CTISGTGTNNEQFF.

The DNA of the CDR3 is TGTGCCAGCAGTTTGCTAGCGGGAGCTCGCACAGATACGCAGTATTTT. Its protein product is CASSLLAGARTDTQYF. The rearrangement links TRBV27 to TRBJ2-3, with 10 positions matching TRBD2. J lost 1 base, V lost 3 bases, and 4 bases had no gene match. Germline assignment: CDR1 MNHEY and CDR2 SMNVEV (reference sequence). The CDR3 is made up of 16 amino acids.

In its sample, this clonotype was seen a few times. This may arise from a read error, as a much more abundant clone is one base away. The V gene is TRBV10-3, the J gene TRBJ2-5; no definite D call. V lost 6 bases, J lost 3 bases, and 2 bases lay in between. CDR3 size: 10 residues. Germline assignment: CDR1 ENHRY and CDR2 SYGVKD. The CDR3: CAIREETQYF. As DNA, the CDR3 is TGTGCCATCAGGGAAGAGACCCAGTACTTC.

This chain uses TRBV5-1 with TRBJ1-1; 8 bases line up with TRBD1. V lost 3 bases and J lost 7; bases outside the gene matches: 8. CDR3 length equals 14 residues. Per the germline V gene, CDR1 is SGHRS and CDR2 is YFSETQ. CDR3 in DNA: TGCGCCAGCAGCTCCGGACAGGGCCTCGGTGAAGCTTTCTTT. As protein: CASSSGQGLGEAFF.

This chain links TRBV29-1 with TRBJ1-2; 7 positions agree with TRBD1. Trimming at V came to 0 bases and at J to 7 bases, leaving 11 bases not matched to a gene. Germline assignment: CDR1 SQVTM and CDR2 ANQGSEA. CDR3 length equals 15 residues. This CDR3 is CSVEDPFGTASGYTF. As DNA, the CDR3 is TGCAGCGTTGAAGATCCGTTCGGGACAGCGTCTGGCTACACCTTC.

J is TRBJ2-5 and V is TRBV20-1, with D maybe TRBD1 (7 bases). Germline V gene data show CDR1 as DFQATT and CDR2 as SNEGSKA (reference sequence). The V and J ends lost 6 bases and 1 base respectively, with 18 bases between them. This CDR3 spans 15 amino acids. CDR3 bases: TGCAGTGCCAGGGGGGTTAGGGCCCGCCAAGAGACCCAGTACTTC. Its translation is CSARGVRARQETQYF.

The rearrangement joins TRBV20-1 to TRBJ1-5, with 7 nucleotides matching TRBD1. This CDR3 is 12 amino acids long. V trimming: 5 bases; J trimming: 6 bases; junction bases outside the gene matches: 4. Germline V lookup: CDR1 DFQATT, CDR2 SNEGSKA (reference sequence). CDR3 region: CSAYRGGQPQHF. CDR3 in DNA: TGCAGTGCTTACAGGGGTGGTCAGCCCCAGCATTTT.

This clonotype was recorded a few times. The chain links TRBV20-1 to TRBJ2-7; maybe TRBD1 (6 bases). Per the germline V gene, CDR1 is DFQATT and CDR2 is SNEGSKA (reference sequence). V was trimmed by 0 bases and J by 3 bases, leaving 12 bases between them. This CDR3 region has 14 residues. DNA for the CDR3: TGCAGTGCTAGAGATTCTCAGGGGTTCTACGAGCAGTACTTC. Translating it yields CSARDSQGFYEQYF.

The chain has TRBV28 and TRBJ2-1; unclear D gene. CDR1 is MDHEN and CDR2 is SYDVKM in the germline V gene. V dropped 6 bases and J dropped 4 bases, with 10 bases sitting between them. The CDR3 is 13 residues long. DNA for the CDR3: TGTGCCAGCAGCAGGCTCCTGTACAATGAGCAGTTCTTC. Its protein product is CASSRLLYNEQFF.

V is TRBV5-4 and J is TRBJ2-3, with D hard to call. CDR3 length: 13 residues. The germline gives CDR1 SGHNT, CDR2 YYREEE (reference sequence). V lost 1 base and J 6 bases, leaving 9 bases between the germline ends. CDR3 in amino acids: CASSLTRQDTQYF. The CDR3 region has the DNA TGTGCCAGCAGCTTGACCCGCCAGGATACGCAGTATTTT.

The chain couples TRBV20-1 to TRBJ2-3, with 10 nucleotides matching TRBD2. Germline V lookup: CDR1 DFQATT, CDR2 SNEGSKA (reference sequence). The J segment lost 3 bases and the V segment lost 6 bases, leaving 9 bases of the junction unmatched. CDR3 length equals 15 residues. The CDR3 protein is CSAQTASGSTDTQYF. As DNA, the CDR3 is TGCAGTGCCCAAACGGCTAGCGGGAGTACAGATACGCAGTATTTT.

The chain links TRBV12-3 or TRBV12-4 to TRBJ2-1, with D unclear. This CDR3 is 15 amino acids long. V was shortened by 5 bases and J by 4 bases, with 15 bases between the two germline ends. The CDR3 reads CASSPELRRYNEQFF. In DNA, the CDR3 is TGTGCCAGCAGTCCAGAACTGAGACGGTACAATGAGCAGTTCTTC.

This chain uses TRBV20-1 with TRBJ2-5; 11 nucleotides line up with TRBD2. The CDR3 covers 15 residues. The germline V gene encodes CDR1 DFQATT and CDR2 SNEGSKA (reference sequence). The ends lost 0 bases at V and 11 bases at J; junction bases unmatched: 11. The CDR3 nucleotides read TGCAGTGCTAGAGACGGGACTAGCGGTGCGCGGGAGCAGTACTTC. Its protein is CSARDGTSGAREQYF.

The chain joins TRBV2 to TRBJ2-5; no clear D gene. The end of the DNA aligns better with TRBJ2-7, so the J call may be wrong. This CDR3 is 14 amino acids long. The germline CDR1 and CDR2 sequences are SNHLY and FYNNEI. CDR3 sequence: CASSVVVSSYEQYF. The CDR3 DNA sequence: TGTGCCAGCAGTGTGGTGGTAAGCTCCTACGAGCAGTACTTC.